A selection of T cell receptor beta chains follows, all from one sample in a study of blood T cells in healthy people across ages. Each CDR3 protein is one row after TCRdb ran MiXCR on the 5' RACE reads. The data contain fewer than 650,000 distinct CDR3 sequences, around 27% of them singletons. This sample also belongs to another study, concerning T cells of mothers and their children.

Sequences were obtained from blood. The receptors were sampled from a boy aged 2 to 10 in good health. The conserved cysteine and the conserved F or W are not part of the CDR3 here. Fields, in order: CDR3 length, V gene, J gene, CDR3 protein.

CDR3 length: 10
V gene: TRBV27
J gene: TRBJ2-3
CDR3 protein: ASSGRGDTQY

CDR3 length: 12
V gene: TRBV7-9
J gene: TRBJ2-5
CDR3 protein: ASSLDEIRETQY

CDR3 length: 16
V gene: TRBV20-1
J gene: TRBJ2-5
CDR3 protein: SASITLRPTIPEETQY

CDR3 length: 13
V gene: TRBV11-2
J gene: TRBJ2-5
CDR3 protein: ASSLLRGNQETQY

CDR3 length: 12
V gene: TRBV19
J gene: TRBJ2-1
CDR3 protein: ASSVGLEYNEQF

CDR3 length: 11
V gene: TRBV3-1
J gene: TRBJ2-7
CDR3 protein: ASSQGAVYEQY

CDR3 length: 14
V gene: TRBV11-3
J gene: TRBJ1-5
CDR3 protein: ASSLLFRDRDQPQH

CDR3 length: 15
V gene: TRBV7-3
J gene: TRBJ1-2
CDR3 protein: ASSLMGGGTTPYGYT

CDR3 length: 10
V gene: TRBV29-1
J gene: TRBJ2-7
CDR3 protein: SVGGISYEQY

CDR3 length: 14
V gene: TRBV28
J gene: TRBJ1-2
CDR3 protein: ASSPYTQGPYYGYT

CDR3 length: 12
V gene: TRBV5-5
J gene: TRBJ1-1
CDR3 protein: ASSLSGRNTEAF

CDR3 length: 12
V gene: TRBV6-5
J gene: TRBJ2-5
CDR3 protein: ASSSTGARETQY

CDR3 length: 12
V gene: TRBV5-5
J gene: TRBJ2-5
CDR3 protein: ASSRPDSQETQY

CDR3 length: 9
V gene: TRBV6-6
J gene: TRBJ2-1
CDR3 protein: AAREGNEQF

CDR3 length: 11
V gene: TRBV12-3/TRBV12-4
J gene: TRBJ1-1
CDR3 protein: ASSLGAGDDAF

CDR3 length: 14
V gene: TRBV21-1
J gene: TRBJ1-5
CDR3 protein: ASSKGEGYSNQPQH

CDR3 length: 10
V gene: TRBV7-9
J gene: TRBJ1-3
CDR3 protein: ASSRDTSGIY

CDR3 length: 12
V gene: TRBV6-5
J gene: TRBJ2-3
CDR3 protein: ASGTTLTTDTQY

CDR3 length: 14
V gene: TRBV27
J gene: TRBJ1-2
CDR3 protein: ASSFYDRADHYGYT

CDR3 length: 13
V gene: TRBV12-3/TRBV12-4
J gene: TRBJ1-1
CDR3 protein: ASSRRLGANTEAF

CDR3 length: 13
V gene: TRBV29-1
J gene: TRBJ1-1
CDR3 protein: SATGAFMGVTEAF

CDR3 length: 12
V gene: TRBV5-6
J gene: TRBJ1-2
CDR3 protein: ASRDGTGSYGYT

CDR3 length: 13
V gene: TRBV7-9
J gene: TRBJ2-7
CDR3 protein: ASSLDRGISYEQY

CDR3 length: 12
V gene: TRBV10-3
J gene: TRBJ1-1
CDR3 protein: AISEAPGLPEAF

CDR3 length: 11
V gene: TRBV19
J gene: TRBJ1-1
CDR3 protein: ATTGYLNTEAF

CDR3 length: 13
V gene: TRBV9
J gene: TRBJ2-3
CDR3 protein: ASSAAGTVTDTQY

CDR3 length: 15
V gene: TRBV11-2
J gene: TRBJ2-5
CDR3 protein: ASSLILVDWLQETQY

CDR3 length: 16
V gene: TRBV19
J gene: TRBJ2-2
CDR3 protein: ASSTTIGQFSVGGELF

CDR3 length: 11
V gene: TRBV28
J gene: TRBJ2-5
CDR3 protein: ASSGPAEETQY

CDR3 length: 9
V gene: TRBV12-3/TRBV12-4
J gene: TRBJ2-5
CDR3 protein: ASSFRGTQY

CDR3 length: 11
V gene: TRBV2
J gene: TRBJ1-1
CDR3 protein: ASSTSGATEAF

CDR3 length: 11
V gene: TRBV6-5
J gene: TRBJ2-5
CDR3 protein: ASSIIRGETQY

CDR3 length: 10
V gene: TRBV2
J gene: TRBJ2-7
CDR3 protein: ASGQGRSEQY

CDR3 length: 13
V gene: TRBV3-1
J gene: TRBJ1-1
CDR3 protein: ASSQDPVENTEAF

CDR3 length: 12
V gene: TRBV5-1
J gene: TRBJ2-7
CDR3 protein: ASSLETGSYEQY

CDR3 length: 12
V gene: TRBV15
J gene: TRBJ2-5
CDR3 protein: ATSSSRAQETQY

CDR3 length: 14
V gene: TRBV7-6
J gene: NA
CDR3 protein: ASSLAWGICSNEQF

CDR3 length: 12
V gene: TRBV6-5
J gene: TRBJ2-4
CDR3 protein: ASSLGRGQNIQY

CDR3 length: 11
V gene: TRBV5-1
J gene: NA
CDR3 protein: ASSWGQPYEQY

CDR3 length: 13
V gene: TRBV3-1
J gene: TRBJ2-1
CDR3 protein: ASSQPRSSYNEQF

CDR3 length: 11
V gene: TRBV5-1
J gene: TRBJ2-3
CDR3 protein: ASRQGALDTQY

CDR3 length: 13
V gene: TRBV27
J gene: TRBJ2-7
CDR3 protein: ASSSQGLVTGEQY

CDR3 length: 15
V gene: TRBV7-8
J gene: TRBJ2-1
CDR3 protein: ASSSSSTSGGAYEQF

CDR3 length: 11
V gene: TRBV6-6
J gene: TRBJ2-1
CDR3 protein: ASQWTRQHEQF

CDR3 length: 14
V gene: TRBV7-9
J gene: TRBJ2-3
CDR3 protein: ASSSVGGSTTDTQY

CDR3 length: 12
V gene: TRBV4-3
J gene: TRBJ2-5
CDR3 protein: ASSQDHREETQY

CDR3 length: 13
V gene: TRBV4-3
J gene: TRBJ2-5
CDR3 protein: ASSQERDLQETQY

CDR3 length: 13
V gene: TRBV6-6
J gene: TRBJ1-4
CDR3 protein: ASSYYGVEGEKLF

CDR3 length: 12
V gene: TRBV7-2
J gene: TRBJ1-5
CDR3 protein: ASSQGDRPQPQR

CDR3 length: 12
V gene: TRBV15
J gene: TRBJ2-2
CDR3 protein: ATSKAADTGELF

CDR3 length: 12
V gene: TRBV30
J gene: TRBJ1-6
CDR3 protein: AWSAGQDLSPLH

CDR3 length: 12
V gene: TRBV7-2
J gene: TRBJ2-5
CDR3 protein: ASSFGDPQETQY

CDR3 length: 14
V gene: TRBV7-9
J gene: TRBJ2-3
CDR3 protein: ASIGAGGLKADTQY

CDR3 length: 12
V gene: TRBV5-5
J gene: TRBJ2-7
CDR3 protein: ASSSLGLASEQY

CDR3 length: 14
V gene: TRBV9
J gene: NA
CDR3 protein: ASSRGTGRNQETQY